This T cell receptor (beta chain) was retrieved from a study of beta chain features in type 1 diabetes. General study points: Naive, central memory and regulatory TCRB repertoires appeared more similar among patients than healthy donors. In all four CD4+ subsets, TCRB CDR3 length was significantly, moderately reduced in type 1 diabetes.

CDR3 size: 18 residues. Germline trimming cut 1 base from V and 4 bases from J; bases unmatched to any gene: 7. The germline CDR1 and CDR2 sequences are SGHDN and FVKESK. This clone was counted a few times. Its matching antigen is unknown. Investigators reverse transcribed all isolated RNA, so they sequenced expressed TCRB transcripts. Measured with immunoSEQ multiplex PCR; TCRdb has only the in-frame clones, and not every one. The table lists 150,000 to 200,000 clones, approximately 8% of them singletons. The specimen was central memory CD4+ T cells from blood. The chain employs TRBV14 and TRBJ2-6; TRBD1 matches at 10 bases. This sequence was found in a man in his late teens or twenties with type 1 diabetes. CDR3 sequence: CASSQVRQGARGANVLTF. The CDR3 DNA follows: TGTGCCAGCAGCCAAGTGAGACAGGGGGCGAGGGGGGCCAACGTCCTGACTTTC. The full variable domain, rest sourced from reference TRBV14 and TRBJ2-6, is EAGVTQFPSHSVIEKGQTVTLRCDPISGHDNLYWYRRVMGKEIKFLLHFVKESKQDESGMPNNRFLAERTGGTYSTLKVQPAELEDSGVYFCASSQVRQGARGANVLTFGAGSRLTVL.